This T cell receptor (beta chain) was sequenced in a study of T-cell reconstitution after alpha-beta-depleted transplantation in children. Construction of the TCRbeta library involved unique molecular identifiers. TCRdb reanalysed the PCR reads using MiXCR and keeps one entry per CDR3 protein. The sample carries some 500,000 distinct CDR3 sequences, 15% to 20% recorded once. CDR1 and CDR2 from the germline V gene are LGHDT and YNNKEL (reference sequence). J lost 5 bases, V lost 0 bases, and 7 bases had no gene match. CDR3 length: 17 residues. The chain couples TRBV3-1 to TRBJ2-2; 9 bases are shared with TRBD2. This TCR was recovered from a human donor who donated a stem cell graft to a child with acute lymphoblastic leukemia. This sample comprised PBMCs from the stem cell graft donor, obtained from the stem cell graft. The CDR3 bases are TGTGCCAGCAGCCAAGATAATACTAGCGGGCTGACCGGGGAGCTGTTTTTT. It codes for CASSQDNTSGLTGELFF.